The clone carrying this T cell receptor (beta chain) was seen repeatedly, ten times or more. TCRdb used MiXCR to reprocess the RACE reads, holding one entry per CDR3 protein. Of 350,000 to 400,000 distinct CDR3 sequences listed, approximately 5.1% are singletons. Time point denoted: pre-sensitization, week 0. The sample's treatment: therapeutic diphenylcyclopropenone sensitization with weekly scalp DPC. The data were obtained in a study of human T cells and chemical hapten exposure. Overall study: Alopecia areata, totalis or universalis was found in mostly female patients.

This CDR3 is built from 17 residues. The germline V gene encodes CDR1 SGHRS and CDR2 YFSETQ. V shed 3 bases, J shed 0 bases, and the junction held 6 bases outside the gene matches. This rearrangement joins TRBV5-1 to TRBJ1-1; 12 bases map to TRBD1. The sequence was obtained from a woman aged 45-59 years with alopecia areata. Some clones in this sample may be carry-over from other donors' samples. The source material was whole blood, sampled in connection with sensitization to the hapten diphenylcyclopropenone (DPC). The CDR3 DNA follows: TGCGCCAGCAGCTCCCCGGGACAGGGGGCCCTGAACACTGAAGCTTTCTTT. Translated: CASSSPGQGALNTEAFF.